This TCR beta chain comes out of a study of T cell responses to AZD1222 COVID-19 vaccine. Study-wide findings and caveats: The sample set comprised mostly white British donors with more females, and clonal diversity was possibly underestimated.

This CDR3 contains 17 residues. CDR1 is LNHDA, CDR2 SQIVND, per germline (reference sequence). The J segment lost 6 bases and the V segment lost 4 bases, leaving 14 bases of the junction unmatched. This clone is a singleton in its sample. As yet, its antigen is unknown. This table comes from immunoSEQ multiplex PCR, and its TCRdb copy is limited to in-frame clones, with some not included. There are 110,000 to 150,000 clones in the sample; 70% to 90% occur only once, and around 8% lies in the top ten. This chain uses TRBV19 with TRBJ1-1; TRBD1 aligns across 10 bases. The sequence was collected from an adult in good health. Sequencing used peripheral blood, obtained on day 0 of AZD1222 vaccination. This CDR3 is CASSKNRDRGFFSEAFF. Here the CDR3 DNA reads TGTGCCAGTAGTAAGAATCGGGACAGGGGATTTTTCTCTGAAGCTTTCTTT.